This entry lists 11 T cell receptor beta chains sequenced from one sample in a study of shared clonotypes between healthy human individuals. Measured with immunoSEQ multiplex PCR; TCRdb has only the in-frame clones, and not every one. The data show over a million clones, 98% seen once. The sequenced sample was naive CD4+ T cells sorted from blood. Described subset: CD45RA+ positively selected. The receptors were sampled from a man aged 25-40 years in good health.

This sequence joins TRBV28 and TRBJ1-1; unclear D gene. The CDR3 is 15 residues long. The V and J ends lost 11 bases and 0 bases respectively, with 19 bases between them. The germline CDR1 and CDR2 sequences are MDHEN and SYDVKM. The CDR3 reads CACPPPGSMNTEAFF. CDR3 DNA sequence: TGTGCCTGCCCCCCCCCGGGGAGCATGAACACTGAAGCTTTCTTT.

In its sample, this clone was seen once. The chain employs TRBV18 and TRBJ1-2, with 8 positions matching TRBD1. Trimming took 4 bases from V and 8 from J; bases not matched to a gene: 3. The CDR3 is 12 amino acids. Per the germline V gene, CDR1 is KGHSH and CDR2 is LQKENI. This chain's CDR3 is CASSLRGRGYTF. In DNA, the CDR3 is TGTGCCAGCTCACTCAGGGGGCGCGGCTACACCTTC. Filled out from reference TRBV18 and TRBJ1-2, the complete variable domain reads NAGVMQNPRHLVRRRGQEARLRCSPMKGHSHVYWYRQLPEEGLKFMVYLQKENIIDESGMPKERFSAEFPKEGPSILRIQQVVRGDSAAYFCASSLRGRGYTFGSGTRLTVV.

This clone was seen only once. The chain uses TRBV2 and TRBJ2-5; D gene unclear. Trimming left V 7 bases short and J 2 bases short, with 8 bases between. The CDR3 is 12 amino acids. Per germline, CDR1 SNHLY and CDR2 FYNNEI. CDR3 coding DNA: TGTGCCAGCACTGTGGGACAAGAGACCCAGTACTTC. It is translated as CASTVGQETQYF.

The V gene is TRBV2, the J gene TRBJ2-3; D is unresolved. The CDR3 loop spans 13 amino acids. Per germline, CDR1 SNHLY and CDR2 FYNNEI. V lost 7 bases and J 0 bases, leaving 8 bases between the germline ends. The CDR3 DNA is TGTGCCAGCACTCCGGACAGCACAGATACGCAGTATTTT. It specifies CASTPDSTDTQYF.

The sample holds one count of this clone. The gene calls are TRBV5-1 and TRBJ2-1; D gene unclear. Germline V lookup: CDR1 SGHRS, CDR2 YFSETQ. CDR3 length: 17 amino acids. V was cut by 3 bases and J by 0 bases, with 16 bases left in between. CDR3 nucleotide sequence: TGCGCCAGCAGCTCCCCCCTAGGGTTGAGCTCCTACAATGAGCAGTTCTTC. This codes for CASSSPLGLSSYNEQFF.

This clone was seen a single time. CDR3 sequence reads: CASSMTLANTGELFF. Written as DNA, the CDR3 is TGTGCCAGCAGCATGACATTAGCGAACACCGGGGAGCTGTTTTTT. This chain connects TRBV14 to TRBJ2-2, with D hard to call. Trimming removed 5 bases from V and 0 bases from J, with 10 bases in between. CDR1 SGHDN and CDR2 FVKESK come from the germline V gene. The CDR3 runs to 15 residues. The full variable domain, its missing parts supplied by reference TRBV14 and TRBJ2-2, is EAGVTQFPSHSVIEKGQTVTLRCDPISGHDNLYWYRRVMGKEIKFLLHFVKESKQDESGMPNNRFLAERTGGTYSTLKVQPAELEDSGVYFCASSMTLANTGELFFGEGSRLTVL.

The chain employs TRBV7-2 and TRBJ2-7; tentatively, D is TRBD1 or TRBD2 (5 bases each). Germline V gene sequence: CDR1 SGHTA, CDR2 FQGNSA. V was clipped by 3 bases and J by 7 bases, with 13 bases between them. The CDR3 extends over 13 amino acids. This CDR3 reads CASSLGPTGEQYF. The CDR3 bases are TGTGCCAGCAGCTTGGGACCTACGGGTGAGCAGTACTTC.

The V call is TRBV11-2, the J call TRBJ1-1, with D unresolved. The germline V and J ends were trimmed by 1 base and 4 bases, with 13 bases remaining between them. The CDR3 is 15 residues long. Germline V gives CDR1 SGHAT, CDR2 FQNNGV. Here the CDR3 DNA reads TGTGCCAGCAGCTTAGCCCCCTCCGGGGTCACTGAAGCTTTCTTT. Amino acid sequence: CASSLAPSGVTEAFF.

The V call is TRBV5-1, the J call TRBJ2-2; either TRBD1 or TRBD2 may fit D (6 bases each). The ends were cut back, 7 bases at V and 0 bases at J, with 10 bases in the middle. This CDR3 has 14 residues. Germline CDR1 SGHRS, CDR2 YFSETQ. CDR3 protein: CASRGTTNTGELFF. The DNA for the CDR3 is TGCGCCAGCCGCGGGACAACGAACACCGGGGAGCTGTTTTTT.

In this sample, this clone turned up once. The CDR3 loop is CASSTIGTGSTIVFF. DNA for the CDR3: TGTGCCAGTAGTACGATCGGGACAGGGAGCACGATTGTGTTCTTC. The gene calls are TRBV19 and TRBJ2-1; 9 bases map to TRBD1. CDR1 and CDR2 from the germline V gene are LNHDA and SQIVND (reference sequence). CDR3 length equals 15 residues. Losses at the gene ends were 4 bases for V and 15 bases for J; bases not matched to a gene: 16. Looking up the rest from reference TRBV19 and TRBJ2-1 gives the full variable domain: DGGITQSPKYLFRKEGQNVTLSCEQNLNHDAMYWYRQDPGQGLRLIYYSQIVNDFQKGDIAEGYSVSREKKESFPLTVTSAQKNPTAFYLCASSTIGTGSTIVFFGPGTRLTVL.

The rearrangement joins TRBV14 to TRBJ2-3; 13 positions match TRBD2. Germline CDR1 SGHDN, CDR2 FVKESK. J gave up 6 bases and V 4 bases, and 10 bases lay outside the gene matches. The CDR3 length is 17 residues. The CDR3 region is CASSLPLLAGGIDTQYF. CDR3 coding DNA: TGTGCCAGCAGCCTCCCACTACTAGCGGGAGGGATCGATACGCAGTATTTT.